These 22 T cell receptor beta chains share one sample of origin, sequenced in a study of response to subunit inactivated influenza vaccine. TCRdb re-derived calls from the RT-PCR reads in MiXCR, one entry per CDR3 protein. The sample consists of 500,000 to 750,000 distinct CDR3 sequences, about 15% of them appearing once. Material: PBMCs from blood, obtained about 13 days after vaccination. Receptors originate from a man aged 50-59 years who received an inactivated influenza vaccine.

CDR3 loop: CASEADTQYF. The DNA for the CDR3 is TGTGCCAGCGAAGCAGATACGCAGTATTTT. The J gene is TRBJ2-3, the V gene TRBV2, with D unclear. V lost 8 bases and J lost 4, with 4 bases in between. The CDR3 runs 10 residues. Germline V CDR1 and CDR2: SNHLY, FYNNEI.

This sequence joins TRBV4-2 and TRBJ2-1; D possibly corresponds to TRBD2 (6 bases). The germline CDR1 and CDR2 sequences are LGHNA and YNFKEQ. V was clipped by 0 bases and J by 7 bases, with 22 bases between them. This CDR3 contains 18 residues. As DNA, the CDR3 is TGTGCCAGCAGCCAAGAGAATTTCTTTTTCGGGACTTCAAATGAGCAGTTCTTC. It yields the protein CASSQENFFFGTSNEQFF.

This clonotype showed up just a few times. V usage is TRBV19 and J usage is TRBJ2-4, with a tentative D call TRBD2 (5 bases). Germline CDR1 reads LNHDA; CDR2 reads SQIVND (reference sequence). V was clipped by 6 bases and J by 0 bases, with 15 bases between them. The CDR3 has 16 amino acids. The CDR3 region has the DNA TGTGCCAGTAGCATACTCACGGGGATAGCCAAAAACATTCAGTACTTC. Protein sequence: CASSILTGIAKNIQYF.

The chain combines TRBV30 with TRBJ1-5; 7 bases are a match to TRBD1. Germline V gene sequence: CDR1 GTSNPN, CDR2 SVGIG (reference sequence). The CDR3 is 14 residues long. The ends lost 3 bases at V and 6 bases at J; junction bases unmatched: 8. CDR3 sequence (DNA): TGTGCCTGGAGGGCAAAAGGGGGCGTTCAGCCCCAGCATTTT. Translated, it gives CAWRAKGGVQPQHF.

The chain joins TRBV6-2 or TRBV6-3 to TRBJ2-2; either TRBD1 or TRBD2 may supply D (5 bases each). The CDR3 covers 15 residues. Trimming pared 6 bases from V and 6 bases from J, leaving 17 bases between. Per germline, CDR1 MNHEY and CDR2 SVGEGT. This chain's CDR3 is CASSPGRNPSGELFF. The CDR3 DNA is TGTGCCAGCAGCCCGGGACGGAATCCTTCCGGGGAGCTGTTTTTT.

This clonotype was counted between two and nine times. The V and J genes are TRBV5-5 and TRBJ2-3; no definite D call. Trimming took 2 bases from V and 4 from J, leaving 11 bases between them. Germline assignment: CDR1 SGHKS and CDR2 YYEKEE (reference sequence). The CDR3 extends over 14 amino acids. CDR3 in amino acids: CASSFGYSPDTQYF. The CDR3, as DNA: TGTGCCAGCAGCTTTGGTTACAGTCCAGATACGCAGTATTTT.

This clonotype was seen more than once but under ten times. This chain links TRBV5-1 with TRBJ2-2; no firm D call. Per germline, CDR1 SGHRS and CDR2 YFSETQ. CDR3 length equals 15 residues. Trimming took off 1 base at V and 5 bases at J, with 12 bases between the two ends. DNA for the CDR3: TGCGCCAGCAGCTTGAGGGATTATGGGACCGGGGAGCTGTTTTTT. This gives the protein CASSLRDYGTGELFF.

The rearrangement uses TRBV20-1 and TRBJ2-3; 10 positions agree with TRBD2. The CDR3 totals 17 residues. Germline V gives CDR1 DFQATT, CDR2 SNEGSKA (reference sequence). J was trimmed by 3 bases and V by 4 bases; bases with no gene match: 13. CDR3 residues: CSATRTSGGRVTDTQYF. The CDR3 DNA reads TGCAGTGCTACCAGGACTAGCGGAGGCCGAGTAACAGATACGCAGTATTTT.

This clonotype was counted many times. The V and J genes are TRBV6-1 and TRBJ2-6; D ambiguous. The V end was cut by 5 bases, the J end by 0 bases, with 8 bases between. Looked up from germline, CDR1 is MNHNS and CDR2 is SASEGT. The CDR3 is 15 amino acids. CDR3 protein: CASSKDGSGANVLTF. DNA of the CDR3: TGTGCCAGCAGTAAGGACGGCTCTGGGGCCAACGTCCTGACTTTC.

V usage is TRBV29-1 and J usage is TRBJ2-7, with D unresolved. Germline values: CDR1 SQVTM, CDR2 ANQGSEA. Between the trimmed V and J ends, which lost 3 bases and 0 bases, there was a span of 15 bases. This CDR3 region has 15 residues. CDR3 coding DNA: TGCAGCGTTGATGGAACTCCTGAAAGCTCCTACGAGCAGTACTTC. Amino acid sequence: CSVDGTPESSYEQYF.

The rearrangement links TRBV9 to TRBJ2-4; TRBD2 agrees at 9 bases. CDR3 size: 20 residues. Germline CDR1 is SGDLS and CDR2 is YYNGEE. J was trimmed by 0 bases and V by 3 bases; bases with no gene match: 16. The DNA of the CDR3 is TGTGCCAGCAGCGGGGACCAGGATAGCGGGGGACCTTTAGCCAAAAACATTCAGTACTTC. Translating it yields CASSGDQDSGGPLAKNIQYF.

There are a few counts of this clonotype. The gene calls are TRBV28 and TRBJ2-6; D may be TRBD2 (5 bases). CDR3 length: 17 amino acids. The V gene's germline CDR1 is MDHEN and CDR2 SYDVKM. V lost 3 bases to trimming and J lost 4 bases, with 16 bases between them. The CDR3 protein is CASSFPFGGTGANVLTF. The CDR3 DNA reads as TGTGCCAGCAGTTTTCCCTTTGGAGGTACGGGGGCCAACGTCCTGACTTTC.

This clonotype was seen ten or more times. The chain joins TRBV20-1 to TRBJ2-1; 7 bases map to TRBD2. The germline gives CDR1 DFQATT, CDR2 SNEGSKA (reference sequence). CDR3 size: 14 residues. CDR3 amino acids: CSVKRGGSYNEQFF. The CDR3 DNA follows: TGCAGCGTTAAGCGGGGTGGGTCCTACAATGAGCAGTTCTTC.

The CDR3 region has the DNA TGCGCCAGCAGCTTAGACATAGGGTATTCACCCCTCCACTTT. Its protein is CASSLDIGYSPLHF. This rearrangement joins TRBV5-1 to TRBJ1-6; the D is unclear. The CDR3 has 14 residues. Germline V CDR1 and CDR2: SGHRS, YFSETQ. Trimming left V 2 bases short and J 8 bases short, with 11 bases between.

This clonotype was counted many times. This sequence joins TRBV5-1 and TRBJ1-1; 8 bases align to TRBD1. The CDR3 is made up of 15 amino acids. Looked up from germline, CDR1 is SGHRS and CDR2 is YFSETQ. V lost 0 bases to trimming and J lost 3 bases; unmatched junction nucleotides: 4. The CDR3 nucleotides read TGCGCCAGCAGCTTGGTTTCAGGGGGCTACACTGAAGCTTTCTTT. Encoded protein: CASSLVSGGYTEAFF. The full variable domain, rest sourced from reference TRBV5-1 and TRBJ1-1, is KAGVTQTPRYLIKTRGQQVTLSCSPISGHRSVSWYQQTPGQGLQFLFEYFSETQRNKGNFPGRFSGRQFSNSRSEMNVSTLELGDSALYLCASSLVSGGYTEAFFGQGTRLTVV.

This clonotype was observed at least ten times. V is TRBV5-6 and J is TRBJ1-5; 9 bases fit TRBD1. The CDR3 loop spans 16 amino acids. Trimming at V came to 4 bases and at J to 3 bases, leaving 8 bases not matched to a gene. Germline CDR1 reads SGHDT; CDR2 reads YYEEEE. The CDR3: CASSRWTGEINQPQHF. Here the CDR3 DNA reads TGTGCCAGCAGCAGATGGACAGGGGAGATCAATCAGCCCCAGCATTTT.

The genes are TRBV7-9 and TRBJ1-3, with D unclear. The germline CDR1 and CDR2 sequences are SEHNR and FQNEAQ (reference sequence). This CDR3 has 14 amino acids. Trimming left V 2 bases short and J 2 bases short, with 7 bases between. CDR3 nucleotides: TGTGCCAGCAGCTTATCGGTCACTGGAAACACCATATATTTT. This sequence encodes CASSLSVTGNTIYF. The whole variable domain, remainder taken from reference TRBV7-9 and TRBJ1-3, is DTGVSQNPRHKITKRGQNVTFRCDPISEHNRLYWYRQTLGQGPEFLTYFQNEAQLEKSRLLSDRFSAERPKGSFSTLEIQRTEQGDSAMYLCASSLSVTGNTIYFGEGSWLTVV.

V is TRBV9 and J is TRBJ2-3; 8 bases match TRBD2. After removal of 0 bases from V and 4 bases from J, the junction contained 13 bases not matched to a gene. The CDR3 runs to 18 residues. Per germline, CDR1 SGDLS and CDR2 YYNGEE. DNA for the CDR3: TGTGCCAGCAGCGTAGACCCCAGCGGGAGCTTGGGGGCAGATACGCAGTATTTT. Its translation: CASSVDPSGSLGADTQYF. The whole variable domain, remainder taken from reference TRBV9 and TRBJ2-3, is DSGVTQTPKHLITATGQRVTLRCSPRSGDLSVYWYQQSLDQGLQFLIQYYNGEERAKGNILERFSAQQFPDLHSELNLSSLELGDSALYFCASSVDPSGSLGADTQYFGPGTRLTVL.

This clonotype occurred a few times. The rearrangement links TRBV11-1 to TRBJ2-7; D may be TRBD1 or TRBD2 (5 bases each). Germline V CDR1 and CDR2: SGHAT, FQDESV (reference sequence). CDR3 size: 19 residues. Trimming cost V 0 bases and J 1 base, with 22 bases left between them. The CDR3 loop reads CASSLAGAGSIPLSYEQYF. The DNA of the CDR3 is TGTGCCAGCAGCTTAGCCGGGGCAGGTTCAATACCCCTATCCTACGAGCAGTACTTC.

This clonotype turned up a few times. The rearrangement links TRBV7-9 to TRBJ2-1; TRBD2 might be the D (6 bases). This CDR3 is built from 15 residues. Germline V lookup: CDR1 SEHNR, CDR2 FQNEAQ (reference sequence). V lost 0 bases and J 7 bases, leaving 13 bases between the germline ends. Here the CDR3 reads CASSLAGRRMNEQFF. As DNA, the CDR3 is TGTGCCAGCAGCTTAGCAGGGAGGAGGATGAATGAGCAGTTCTTC. The full variable domain, its missing parts supplied by reference TRBV7-9 and TRBJ2-1, is DTGVSQNPRHKITKRGQNVTFRCDPISEHNRLYWYRQTLGQGPEFLTYFQNEAQLEKSRLLSDRFSAERPKGSFSTLEIQRTEQGDSAMYLCASSLAGRRMNEQFFGPGTRLTVL.

This clonotype was counted between two and nine times. The V gene is TRBV7-2, the J gene TRBJ2-7; TRBD2 aligns across 7 bases. With V trimmed by 4 bases and J by 2 bases, 5 bases remained unmatched. Germline loops: CDR1 SGHTA, CDR2 FQGNSA. The CDR3 consists of 14 residues. CDR3 coding DNA: TGTGCCAGCAGCTCGATAGCGGGCCCCTACGAGCAGTACTTC. Translation: CASSSIAGPYEQYF.

The V call is TRBV3-1, the J call TRBJ2-3; TRBD1 might be the D (6 bases). Trimming cost V 6 bases and J 3 bases, with 16 bases left between them. CDR1 is LGHDT and CDR2 is YNNKEL in the germline V gene (reference sequence). CDR3 length: 15 amino acids. The CDR3 DNA reads TGTGCCAGCAGTCTTACAGGGTCTGGGACAGATACGCAGTATTTT. The encoded protein is CASSLTGSGTDTQYF.